Given below is one T cell receptor beta chain in context. The antigen is unknown. Just one base apart from a much larger clone, this may be a read error. The V and J ends lost 9 bases and 8 bases respectively, with 20 bases between them. The CDR3 sequence is 13 residues long. CDR1 is SEHNR and CDR2 is FQNEAQ in the germline V gene (reference sequence). The source of the sample is a study of blood T cells in healthy people across ages. Study-wide context: When template switching was applied, about one barcoded beta molecule was captured per two T cells.

The study's findings and limits: Across the age range, TCR beta diversity per million T cells fell in a roughly linear way.

For the second PCR, which ran for about 7 to 11 cycles, a sample-barcoded 5' primer and a J-beta primer mix were used. A tag from a template-switch adaptor with 12 random nucleotides marked each cDNA molecule. Each of the samples gave a minimum of 2.5 million paired-end reads that contained CDR3. MiXCR, run by TCRdb on the 5' RACE reads, gives a single entry per CDR3 protein. The sample lists some 800,000 distinct CDR3 sequences, under 45% occurring once. The receptor was isolated from a man in his sixties in good health. Sequencing was done on a sample of blood. This chain links TRBV7-9 with TRBJ2-7; no clear D gene. CDR3 in amino acids: CARVRPPFRQQYF. The CDR3 bases are TGTGCCAGGGTCAGACCCCCCTTTCGTCAGCAGTACTTC.